This TCR beta chain appears in the sequencing data of a study of blood T cell repertoires in COVID-19. Overall study: Samples came from the United States, Italy and Spain, spanning acute and convalescent COVID-19.

Those who participated ranged in age from roughly 18 to 89 years and resided in about two dozen US areas. The recovered donors of Cohort 3 showed two negative PCRs, clearance, or symptom resolution. Sequencing was performed with immunoSEQ multiplex PCR; in TCRdb, only in-frame clones are kept and a portion is missing. The sample shows about 320,000 clones, 75% to 90% of them seen only once. The CDR3 sequence is 13 residues long. Trimming stripped 5 bases from V and 2 bases from J, with 11 bases between. The germline gives CDR1 SGHDT, CDR2 YYEEEE. The genes are TRBV5-6 and TRBJ2-7, with D tentatively TRBD1 (6 bases). The TCR originated in a man aged 55-75 years who had recovered from COVID-19. Source material: PBMCs or T cells enriched from blood (not recorded which). CDR3 amino acids: CASRGGATYEQYF. In nucleotides, the CDR3 is TGTGCCAGCAGAGGGGGAGCAACCTACGAGCAGTACTTC.